This T cell receptor (beta chain) was sequenced for a study of blood T cell repertoires in COVID-19. As for the study in general: COVID-19 samples, acute and convalescent, were from the United States, Italy and Spain.

This CDR3 contains 18 residues. In germline, CDR1 is LNHDA, CDR2 SQIVND (reference sequence). V gave up 4 bases and J gave up 1 base; unmatched junction bases: 9. The method was immunoSEQ multiplex PCR; TCRdb's version includes in-frame clones alone and lacks a portion of them. Of hundreds of thousands of clones in the sample, around 90% were seen once. The chain carries TRBV19 and TRBJ2-6; 8 bases match TRBD1. This receptor was taken from a woman aged 25 to 39 who had recovered from COVID-19. Sequenced input: PBMCs or T cells enriched from blood (not recorded which). CDR3 amino acids: CASSSWTGFDSGANVLTF. The CDR3 DNA sequence: TGTGCCAGTAGTAGTTGGACAGGGTTTGATTCTGGGGCCAACGTCCTGACTTTC.